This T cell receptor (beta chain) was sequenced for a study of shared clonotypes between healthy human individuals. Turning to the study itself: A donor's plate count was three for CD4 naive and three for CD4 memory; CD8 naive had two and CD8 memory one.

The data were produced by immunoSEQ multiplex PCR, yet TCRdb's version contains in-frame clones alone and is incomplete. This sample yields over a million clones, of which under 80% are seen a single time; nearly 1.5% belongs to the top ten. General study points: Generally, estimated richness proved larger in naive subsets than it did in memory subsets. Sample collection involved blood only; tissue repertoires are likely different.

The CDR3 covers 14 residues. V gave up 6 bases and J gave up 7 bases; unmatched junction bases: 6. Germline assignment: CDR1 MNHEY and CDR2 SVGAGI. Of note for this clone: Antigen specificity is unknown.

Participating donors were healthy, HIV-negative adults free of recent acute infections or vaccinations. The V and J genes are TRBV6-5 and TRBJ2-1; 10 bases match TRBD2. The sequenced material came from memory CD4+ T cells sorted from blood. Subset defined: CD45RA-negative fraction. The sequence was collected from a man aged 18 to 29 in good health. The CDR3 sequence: CASRGLADRNEQFF. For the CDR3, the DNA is TGTGCCAGCAGAGGACTAGCGGATAGAAATGAGCAGTTCTTC.